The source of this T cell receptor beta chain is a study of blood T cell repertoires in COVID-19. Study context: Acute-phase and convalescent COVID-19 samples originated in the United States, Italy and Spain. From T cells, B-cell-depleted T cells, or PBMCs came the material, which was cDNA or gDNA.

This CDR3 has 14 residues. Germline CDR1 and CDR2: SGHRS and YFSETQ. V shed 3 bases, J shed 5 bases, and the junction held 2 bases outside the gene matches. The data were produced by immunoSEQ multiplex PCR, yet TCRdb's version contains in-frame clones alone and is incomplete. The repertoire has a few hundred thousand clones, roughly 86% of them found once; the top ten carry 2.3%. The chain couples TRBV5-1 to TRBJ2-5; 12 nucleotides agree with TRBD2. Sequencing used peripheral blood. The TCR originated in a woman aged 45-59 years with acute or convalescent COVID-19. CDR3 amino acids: CASSSTSGRETQYF. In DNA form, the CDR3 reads TGCGCCAGCAGCTCAACTAGCGGGAGGGAGACCCAGTACTTC.